This TCR beta chain stems from a study of blood T cell repertoires in COVID-19 (TCRdb year 2020). Notes on the research overall: The collaborator samples originated in the United States, Italy and Spain and spanned the acute and convalescent phases of COVID-19. Deeply sampled blood TCRbeta repertoires from subjects exposed to, actively infected with, or recovered from COVID-19 were included in the dataset. Where available, HLA class I and class II types were taken from metadata supplied by the sample provider and were not determined by assay-based typing. The sample metadata nearly always contained a de-identified subject ID, COVID-19 status, age in years and sex. The repertoires were released in a freely available public database meant as a resource for research on the immune response to SARS-CoV-2. Samples were obtained from the ongoing ImmuneRACE study (first 160 participants) and from about 1,300 subjects provided by 6 global collaborators. The prospective study material was composed of cDNA or gDNA derived from T cells, B-cell-depleted T cells, or PBMCs.

Enrolling through a virtual design, the prospective study's participants ranged in age from roughly 18 to 90 years and lived across 24 United States geographic areas. Cohort assignment in the prospective study relied on participant-reported clinical history from a screening survey and a study questionnaire. For ImmuneRACE Cohort 3, a participant was defined as recovered based on two consecutive negative NP/OP PCR tests, clearance by a healthcare professional, or resolution of symptoms. In the prospective study, mobile phlebotomists collected whole blood, serum and a nasopharyngeal or oropharyngeal swab from each participant. Prospective study participants could optionally give additional blood draws and questionnaires over an approximately 2-month period. Before DNA extraction, prospective study blood samples were shipped either frozen or at room temperature. V lost 5 bases and J lost 0 bases; the stretch between them is 11 bases long. CDR1 is given as SEHNR and CDR2 as FQNEAQ, both from the germline V gene (reference sequence). Measured from the cysteine to the phenylalanine, the CDR3 is 14 residues long. Only the CDR3 portion is preserved as DNA: 42 bases, with reading frame beginning at the first base.

The paper's findings and limits, for the study overall: The quantity of clinical and demographic metadata differed by source and by participant and was supplied without curation.

Remarks on this clone: Its cognate antigen has yet to be identified. Per-base quality was not reported, and no clone a single base away is much larger than it.

The immunoSEQ Assay, a bias-controlled multiplex PCR, was used to amplify TCRbeta CDR3 regions from genomic DNA. Processing in the source paper ran as follows. Nucleated cell counts per sample were estimated from amplification of reference gene primers within the assay. To quantify the absolute abundance of each unique TCRbeta CDR3 rearrangement, sequence reads were collapsed and filtered. For each sample, productive Simpson clonality was calculated as the square root of Simpson's diversity index across productive rearrangements. Held by TCRdb, this immuneACCESS table contains in-frame sequences only and omits some clones. Under half of the omission traces to an unresolved V gene where checked; the cause of the rest is unknown. V and J calls and clone size are as listed in that table; D and trimming were resolved from the DNA. Within this sample are more than 300,000 clones, with under 90% of them counted one time only. 8.5% to 12% of the sample is held by the ten biggest clonotypes.

The chain is encoded by TRBV7-9 joined to TRBJ2-7; the D segment cannot be called with confidence. The TCR was taken from a woman aged 18-29 years who had recovered from COVID-19. Material for sequencing was PBMCs or T cells enriched from blood (not recorded which). CDR3 region: CASSPTFFSYEQYF. The nucleotide sequence reads as follows: TGTGCCAGCAGCCCGACTTTTTTCTCCTACGAGCAGTACTTC.